This TCR beta chain came from a study of cytomegalovirus exposure and HLA in healthy donors. Study results and limitations: TCR beta V- and J-gene trimming, according to a later analysis, was linked to a missense DCLRE1C variant.

A multiplex PCR was run with 60 Vbeta primers and 13 Jbeta primers. Clones were read by immunoSEQ multiplex PCR, and TCRdb kept only the in-frame ones, dropping some. Of more than 150,000 clones listed, 76% were seen once; the top ten hold around 1.6%. With respect to this clone: The antigen is not known.

The CDR3 is made up of 19 amino acids. The sequence derives from a man aged 18 to 30 in good health and CMV-seronegative. The chain employs TRBV1 and TRBJ2-1; the table assigns TRBD2, which was not confirmed against the DNA. TRBV1 is a recognized pseudogene. The sequenced sample was PBMCs. The CDR3 here is CTSSQVEGGGLALYNEQFF. The CDR3 DNA reads TGCACCAGCAGCCAAGTTGAGGGAGGAGGGCTAGCGCTTTACAATGAGCAGTTCTTC.